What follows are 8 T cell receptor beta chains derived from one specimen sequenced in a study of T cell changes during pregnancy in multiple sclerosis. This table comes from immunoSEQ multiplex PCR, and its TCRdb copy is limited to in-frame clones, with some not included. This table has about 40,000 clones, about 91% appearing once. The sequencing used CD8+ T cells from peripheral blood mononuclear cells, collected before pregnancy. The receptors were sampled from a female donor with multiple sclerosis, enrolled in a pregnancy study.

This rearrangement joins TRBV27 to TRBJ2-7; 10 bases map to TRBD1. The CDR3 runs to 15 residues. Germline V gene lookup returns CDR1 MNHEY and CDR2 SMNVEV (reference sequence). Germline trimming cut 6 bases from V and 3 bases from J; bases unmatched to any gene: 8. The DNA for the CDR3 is TGTGCCAGCAGCTCCACCGGGACAGGGGACTACGAGCAGTACTTC. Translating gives CASSSTGTGDYEQYF.

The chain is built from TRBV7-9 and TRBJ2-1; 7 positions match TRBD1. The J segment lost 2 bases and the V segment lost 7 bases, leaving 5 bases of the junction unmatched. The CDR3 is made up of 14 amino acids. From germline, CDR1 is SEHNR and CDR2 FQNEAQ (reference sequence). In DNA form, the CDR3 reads TGTGCCAGCATGACCGGGACAGCCTACAATGAGCAGTTCTTC. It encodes CASMTGTAYNEQFF.

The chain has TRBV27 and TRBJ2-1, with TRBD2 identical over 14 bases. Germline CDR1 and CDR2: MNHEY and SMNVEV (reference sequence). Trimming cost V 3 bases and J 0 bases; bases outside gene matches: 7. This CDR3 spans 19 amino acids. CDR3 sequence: CASSFPGTSGSPSYNEQFF. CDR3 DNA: TGTGCCAGCAGTTTCCCAGGGACTAGCGGGAGCCCCTCCTACAATGAGCAGTTCTTC.

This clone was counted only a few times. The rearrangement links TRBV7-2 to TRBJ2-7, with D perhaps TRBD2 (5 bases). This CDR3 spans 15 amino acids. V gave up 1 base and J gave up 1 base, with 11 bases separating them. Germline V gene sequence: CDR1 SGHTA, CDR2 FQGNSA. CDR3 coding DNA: TGTGCCAGCAGCTTAGTAGGTATAGCGTCCTACGAGCAGTACTTC. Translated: CASSLVGIASYEQYF.

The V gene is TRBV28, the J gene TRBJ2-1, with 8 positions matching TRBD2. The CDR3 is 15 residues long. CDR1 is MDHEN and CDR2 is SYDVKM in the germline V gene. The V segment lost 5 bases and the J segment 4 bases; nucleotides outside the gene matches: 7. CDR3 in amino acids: CASSTSGTTYNEQFF. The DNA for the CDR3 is TGTGCCAGCAGTACTAGCGGCACTACTTACAATGAGCAGTTCTTC.

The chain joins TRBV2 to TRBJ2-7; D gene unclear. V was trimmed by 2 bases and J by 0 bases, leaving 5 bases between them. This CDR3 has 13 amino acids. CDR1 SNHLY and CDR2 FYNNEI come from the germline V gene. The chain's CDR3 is CASSERSSYEQYF. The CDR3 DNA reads TGTGCCAGCAGTGAACGCAGCTCCTACGAGCAGTACTTC.

CDR3 region: CASSAVLQGDEQFF. CDR3 DNA: TGTGCCAGCAGCGCCGTCCTACAAGGGGATGAGCAGTTCTTC. The V gene is TRBV9, the J gene TRBJ2-1; perhaps TRBD1 as D (5 bases). V was pared by 3 bases and J by 8 bases, with 15 bases between. This CDR3 contains 14 residues. CDR1 is SGDLS, CDR2 YYNGEE, per germline.

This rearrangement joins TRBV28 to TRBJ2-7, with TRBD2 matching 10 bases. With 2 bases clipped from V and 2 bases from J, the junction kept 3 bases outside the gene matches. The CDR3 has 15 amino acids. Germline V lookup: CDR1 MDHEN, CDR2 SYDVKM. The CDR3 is CASSLGLAGAYEQYF. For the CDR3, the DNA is TGTGCCAGCAGTTTAGGGCTAGCGGGAGCCTACGAGCAGTACTTC. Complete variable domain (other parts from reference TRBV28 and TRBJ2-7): DVKVTQSSRYLVKRTGEKVFLECVQDMDHENMFWYRQDPGLGLRLIYFSYDVKMKEKGDIPEGYSVSREKKERFSLILESASTNQTSMYLCASSLGLAGAYEQYFGPGTRLTVT.